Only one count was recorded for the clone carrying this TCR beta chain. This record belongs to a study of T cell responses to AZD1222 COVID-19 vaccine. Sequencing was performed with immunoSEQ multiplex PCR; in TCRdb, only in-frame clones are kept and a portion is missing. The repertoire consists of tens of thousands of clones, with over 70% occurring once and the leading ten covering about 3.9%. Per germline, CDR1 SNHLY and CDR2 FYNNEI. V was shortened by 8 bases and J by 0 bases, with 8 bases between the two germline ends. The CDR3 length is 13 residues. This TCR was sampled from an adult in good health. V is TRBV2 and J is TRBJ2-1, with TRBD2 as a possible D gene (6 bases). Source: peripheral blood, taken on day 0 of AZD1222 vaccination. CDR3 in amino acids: CASGGFSYNEQFF. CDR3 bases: TGTGCCAGCGGGGGGTTCTCCTACAATGAGCAGTTCTTC.